This T cell receptor (beta chain) was sequenced for a study of cytomegalovirus exposure and HLA in healthy donors. About the research overall: There were approximately 85 million unique TCRs (from HLA-typed donors) in an early data release. Regarding the study as a whole: Specificity of a few CMV-associated chains for CMV antigens was verified in vitro.

Healthy bone marrow donors made up the donors. About this clone itself: Antigen specificity is unknown.

Per the germline V gene, CDR1 is ENHRY and CDR2 is SYGVKD. V was shortened by 6 bases and J by 3 bases, with 14 bases between the two germline ends. The CDR3 has 15 residues. PCR amplification relied on 60 Vbeta primers (plus 13 Jbeta primers). Clones were sequenced by immunoSEQ multiplex PCR, and TCRdb holds only the in-frame ones, with some missing. Among over 150,000 clones listed, 60% to 85% were seen once. This receptor was taken from a woman aged 35 to 49 in good health and CMV-seronegative. This chain uses TRBV10-3 with TRBJ1-4, with D perhaps matching TRBD1 (5 bases). The sample was PBMCs. CDR3 in DNA: TGTGCCATCAGCGATGGCAGGGCGGCTAATGAAAAACTGTTTTTT. Translation: CAISDGRAANEKLFF.